The 23 T cell receptor beta chains given below trace back to one sample, sequenced in a study of blood T cell repertoires in COVID-19. TCRdb's copy holds only in-frame clones and misses some; the assay was immunoSEQ multiplex PCR. The sample contains around 300,000 clones, approximately 85% of which appear only once. Material: peripheral blood. Receptor source: a woman in her 70s with acute or convalescent COVID-19.

This clone has just a few counts. V is TRBV7-9 and J is TRBJ2-6; possibly TRBD2 for D (5 bases). The CDR3 totals 16 residues. Germline values: CDR1 SEHNR, CDR2 FQNEAQ (reference sequence). With 1 base removed from V and 2 bases from J, the gap between germline ends came to 9 bases. CDR3 bases: TGTGCCAGCAGCTTAGGGGAGTGGGCTGGGGCCAACGTCCTGACTTTC. This gives the protein CASSLGEWAGANVLTF.

In its sample, this clone was seen once. J is TRBJ1-2 and V is TRBV6-5; 7 nucleotides agree with TRBD1. Germline values: CDR1 MNHEY, CDR2 SVGAGI. J lost 4 bases, V lost 7 bases, and 9 bases had no gene match. CDR3 length: 14 residues. This CDR3 is CASIRGRGSYGYTF. CDR3 DNA: TGTGCCAGCATTAGGGGCAGGGGGTCCTATGGCTACACCTTC.

About this clone itself: Within the sample, other DNA sequences also encode this same CDR3. The rearrangement uses TRBV5-1 and TRBJ2-7, with TRBD1 matching 10 bases. The CDR3 is made up of 15 amino acids. Per the germline V gene, CDR1 is SGHRS and CDR2 is YFSETQ. V shed 0 bases and J 3 bases; nucleotides not matched to a gene: 3. This CDR3 reads CASSLAGQGIYEQYF. DNA of the CDR3: TGCGCCAGCAGCTTGGCGGGACAGGGGATCTACGAGCAGTACTTC.

The chain links TRBV5-6 to TRBJ2-7, with a possible D match to TRBD2 (5 bases). The germline gives CDR1 SGHDT, CDR2 YYEEEE. V lost 0 bases and J lost 3, with 7 bases in between. This CDR3 region has 13 residues. The CDR3 is CASSLGRHYEQYF. CDR3 in DNA: TGTGCCAGCAGCTTGGGGAGGCACTACGAGCAGTACTTC.

This clone occurred once. This chain joins TRBV30 and TRBJ1-1; D is ambiguous. Looked up from germline, CDR1 is GTSNPN and CDR2 is SVGIG (reference sequence). The CDR3 is made up of 12 amino acids. The V and J ends lost 0 bases and 9 bases respectively, with 11 bases between them. CDR3 loop: CAWSVGTVKAFF. The CDR3 DNA follows: TGTGCCTGGAGTGTAGGTACAGTGAAAGCTTTCTTT.

The chain joins TRBV6-5 to TRBJ2-5; tentative D call: TRBD2 (7 bases). V shed 0 bases and J shed 7 bases, with 15 bases lying between them. The CDR3 spans 15 residues. In germline, CDR1 is MNHEY, CDR2 SVGAGI. CDR3 bases: TGTGCCAGCAGTTACTCGAGGGGGGGCATAGGGACCCAGTACTTC. Translating it yields CASSYSRGGIGTQYF.

The gene calls are TRBV6-5 and TRBJ2-7, with 7 bases matching TRBD1. This CDR3 is 13 amino acids long. Unmatched junction bases numbered 4, after V lost 6 bases and J lost 2 bases. Germline lookup yields CDR1 MNHEY and CDR2 SVGAGI. CDR3 DNA sequence: TGTGCCAGCAGGGGGACAGAACCCTACGAGCAGTACTTC. This encodes CASRGTEPYEQYF.

This rearrangement joins TRBV12-5 to TRBJ2-1; TRBD2 agrees at 8 bases. There are 16 residues in the CDR3. The V and J ends lost 6 bases and 2 bases, in that order; junction bases with no gene match: 9. Germline V lookup: CDR1 LGHNT, CDR2 FRNRAP. The CDR3 DNA reads as TGTGCTAGTGGGTCCCCAAGCGGGGGCGCCTACAATGAGCAGTTCTTC. It specifies CASGSPSGGAYNEQFF.

The chain has TRBV27 and TRBJ2-2, with a tentative D call TRBD2 (5 bases). The germline gives CDR1 MNHEY, CDR2 SMNVEV (reference sequence). There are 14 residues in the CDR3. V lost 6 bases to trimming and J lost 6 bases, with 14 bases between them. CDR3 amino acids: CASRVGRVSGELFF. As DNA, the CDR3 is TGTGCCAGCAGGGTTGGGCGGGTCTCCGGGGAGCTGTTTTTT.

The genes are TRBV5-4 and TRBJ2-3; D is perhaps TRBD2 (7 bases). V was clipped by 1 base and J by 6 bases, with 12 bases between them. Germline V CDR1 and CDR2: SGHNT, YYREEE (reference sequence). CDR3 size: 14 residues. In DNA, the CDR3 is TGTGCCAGCAGCTTGTCGGGGGGCCGGGATACGCAGTATTTT. Residues: CASSLSGGRDTQYF.

This chain connects TRBV2 to TRBJ2-2; 10 bases agree with TRBD2. Germline V lookup: CDR1 SNHLY, CDR2 FYNNEI. CDR3 length: 15 residues. V dropped 7 bases and J dropped 7; count of bases not matched to a gene: 9. CDR3 residues: CASKSGGAENGELFF. CDR3 DNA: TGTGCCAGCAAAAGCGGGGGGGCCGAGAACGGGGAGCTGTTTTTT.

This chain connects TRBV3-1 (or the pseudogene TRBV3-2) to TRBJ2-1; TRBD2 matches at 8 bases. Germline CDR1 LGHDT, CDR2 YNNKEL (reference sequence). Trimming at V came to 4 bases and at J to 6 bases, leaving 11 bases not matched to a gene. The CDR3 totals 16 residues. The CDR3 DNA reads TGTGCCAGCAGCCCTGCGTGGTCACGGGGGGGCAATGAGCAGTTCTTC. It encodes CASSPAWSRGGNEQFF.

As concerns this clone: The sample has other DNA sequences that encode this CDR3 too. The chain couples TRBV5-1 to TRBJ2-7; 11 nucleotides match TRBD1. The CDR3 contains 14 residues. The V gene end was trimmed by 5 bases and the J gene end by 2 bases; junction bases not matched to a gene: 3. Germline values: CDR1 SGHRS, CDR2 YFSETQ. CDR3 sequence reads: CASSPGQGAYEQYF. In nucleotides, the CDR3 is TGCGCCAGCAGTCCGGGACAGGGGGCCTACGAGCAGTACTTC.

This chain's CDR3 is CASRRELRNTIYF. In DNA form, the CDR3 reads TGTGCCAGCCGGAGGGAGCTTCGAAACACCATATATTTT. This sequence joins TRBV6-5 and TRBJ1-3, with D uncertain. V lost 8 bases to trimming and J lost 5 bases, with 13 bases between them. The CDR3 contains 13 residues. Germline CDR1 and CDR2: MNHEY and SVGAGI.

The V gene is TRBV3-1 (or the pseudogene TRBV3-2), the J gene TRBJ1-1, with no clear D. This CDR3 comprises 14 residues. CDR1 is LGHDT and CDR2 is YNNKEL in the germline V gene (reference sequence). Trimming pared 3 bases from V and 1 base from J, leaving 9 bases between. The CDR3, as DNA: TGTGCCAGCAGCCATCGAGGAAGGAACACTGAAGCTTTCTTT. Translation gives CASSHRGRNTEAFF.

V gene TRBV2 combines with J gene TRBJ1-1; TRBD1 aligns across 9 bases. This CDR3 has 15 amino acids. Germline V lookup: CDR1 SNHLY, CDR2 FYNNEI. The V segment lost 4 bases and the J segment 3 bases; nucleotides outside the gene matches: 6. The CDR3 sequence: CASSALGQGYTEAFF. Here the CDR3 DNA reads TGTGCCAGCAGTGCTTTAGGACAGGGGTACACTGAAGCTTTCTTT.

This sequence joins TRBV7-9 and TRBJ1-6; 7 bases agree with TRBD1. The CDR3 runs to 15 residues. J lost 5 bases, V lost 1 base, and 2 bases had no gene match. In germline, CDR1 is SEHNR, CDR2 FQNEAQ (reference sequence). This CDR3 is CASSLVGTDNSPLHF. CDR3 nucleotides: TGTGCCAGCAGCTTAGTGGGGACAGATAATTCACCCCTCCACTTT. Supplemented by reference TRBV7-9 and TRBJ1-6, the full variable domain reads DTGVSQNPRHKITKRGQNVTFRCDPISEHNRLYWYRQTLGQGPEFLTYFQNEAQLEKSRLLSDRFSAERPKGSFSTLEIQRTEQGDSAMYLCASSLVGTDNSPLHFGNGTRLTVT.

This sequence joins TRBV5-1 and TRBJ2-5; possibly TRBD2 for D (5 bases). The CDR3 is 14 amino acids. Germline loops: CDR1 SGHRS, CDR2 YFSETQ. Deletions cut 4 bases from V and 3 bases from J, with 13 bases between. This chain's CDR3 is CASSESGIKETQYF. In DNA form, the CDR3 reads TGCGCCAGCAGCGAGTCGGGGATAAAAGAGACCCAGTACTTC.

The gene calls are TRBV5-1 and TRBJ2-2, with 8 positions matching TRBD1. The CDR3 totals 15 residues. Germline-derived CDR1 and CDR2 are SGHRS and YFSETQ. The V segment lost 2 bases and the J segment 3 bases; nucleotides outside the gene matches: 3. The CDR3 DNA is TGCGCCAGCAGCTTTACAGGGGGATACACCGGGGAGCTGTTTTTT. It yields the protein CASSFTGGYTGELFF.

V usage is TRBV6-4 and J usage is TRBJ1-1; perhaps TRBD1 as D (5 bases). The CDR3 length is 15 residues. V lost 2 bases and J 0 bases, leaving 10 bases between the germline ends. Germline assignment: CDR1 MRHNA and CDR2 SNTAGT. The CDR3 coding sequence is TGTGCCAGCAGTGACGATGGGGGGATGAACACTGAAGCTTTCTTT. Amino acids: CASSDDGGMNTEAFF.

The chain employs TRBV6-1 and TRBJ2-1, with 9 bases identical to TRBD2. V shed 2 bases, J shed 2 bases, and the junction held 4 bases outside the gene matches. This CDR3 has 16 residues. Germline V CDR1 and CDR2: MNHNS, SASEGT. The CDR3 nucleotides read TGTGCCAGCAGTGAATCACTAGCGGGCACCTACAATGAGCAGTTCTTC. Translated, it gives CASSESLAGTYNEQFF.

This clone has only one observation. This chain links TRBV29-1 with TRBJ2-7; TRBD1 matches at 7 bases. The CDR3 contains 12 residues. J gave up 6 bases and V 4 bases, and 6 bases lay outside the gene matches. In germline, CDR1 is SQVTM, CDR2 ANQGSEA. CDR3 protein: CSVARGTREQYF. The CDR3 DNA is TGCAGCGTTGCCAGGGGGACACGCGAGCAGTACTTC.

The V gene is TRBV11-2, the J gene TRBJ1-1; 7 bases fit TRBD1. After removal of 2 bases from V and 2 bases from J, the junction contained 11 bases not matched to a gene. This CDR3 is built from 17 residues. Looked up from germline, CDR1 is SGHAT and CDR2 is FQNNGV. This CDR3 is CASSLYLGRGYNTEAFF. CDR3 bases: TGTGCCAGCAGCTTATACTTGGGCAGGGGGTACAACACTGAAGCTTTCTTT. Full variable domain (rest looked up from reference TRBV11-2 and TRBJ1-1): EAGVAQSPRYKIIEKRQSVAFWCNPISGHATLYWYQQILGQGPKLLIQFQNNGVVDDSQLPKDRFSAERLKGVDSTLKIQPAKLEDSAVYLCASSLYLGRGYNTEAFFGQGTRLTVV.